This TCR beta chain was sequenced in a study of cytomegalovirus exposure and HLA in healthy donors. Study-wide results and limits: In a later analysis, an Asian-associated ancestry cluster reportedly showed fewer N-insertions than the roughly 650-donor mean.

Concerning this clone: Its antigen remains unknown.

V was pared by 3 bases and J by 7 bases, with 14 bases of the junction left unmatched. This CDR3 has 16 residues. Germline V lookup: CDR1 KGHSH, CDR2 LQKENI. The PCR used 60 Vbeta and 13 Jbeta primers. The method was immunoSEQ multiplex PCR; TCRdb's version includes in-frame clones alone and lacks a portion of them. The sample lists about 55,000 clones, 55% to 75% occurring once. The chain combines TRBV18 with TRBJ2-5, with 7 bases matching TRBD2. The sequenced material came from PBMCs. The clonotype comes from a man in his forties or fifties in good health and CMV-seropositive. In nucleotides, the CDR3 is TGTGCCAGCTCACCCACTGTTGATAGCGGGTCGGGGACCCAGTACTTC. Its translation: CASSPTVDSGSGTQYF. Looking up the rest from reference TRBV18 and TRBJ2-5 gives the full variable domain: NAGVMQNPRHLVRRRGQEARLRCSPMKGHSHVYWYRQLPEEGLKFMVYLQKENIIDESGMPKERFSAEFPKEGPSILRIQQVVRGDSAAYFCASSPTVDSGSGTQYFGPGTRLLVL.